These 17 T cell receptor beta chains originate from one sample sequenced in a study of blood T cell repertoires in COVID-19. Only in-frame clones appear in the TCRdb table, and some are missing; sequencing was by immunoSEQ multiplex PCR. This table has fewer than 400,000 clones, under 95% appearing once. Sequencing was performed on PBMCs or T cells enriched from blood (not recorded which). The receptors originated from a woman aged 25 to 45 who had recovered from COVID-19.

This rearrangement joins TRBV2 to TRBJ1-1, with 7 bases that match TRBD1. The CDR3 has 12 residues. Germline assignment: CDR1 SNHLY and CDR2 FYNNEI. The ends lost 11 bases at V and 1 base at J; junction bases unmatched: 4. CDR3 DNA sequence: TGTGCCTCAAGACAGGGGAACACTGAAGCTTTCTTT. This gives the protein CASRQGNTEAFF.

The V call is TRBV19, the J call TRBJ1-1; 7 nucleotides match TRBD1. The junction had 3 bases not matched to a gene; V was cut back by 5 bases and J by 3 bases. The CDR3 contains 13 residues. Looked up from germline, CDR1 is LNHDA and CDR2 is SQIVND (reference sequence). The DNA for the CDR3 is TGTGCCAGTAGTCACAGGGGAGACACTGAAGCTTTCTTT. Its protein is CASSHRGDTEAFF.

The table lists this clone with a count of one. V is TRBV28 and J is TRBJ2-5; D unresolved. With 5 bases removed from V and 5 bases from J, the gap between germline ends came to 6 bases. This CDR3 comprises 11 residues. CDR1 MDHEN and CDR2 SYDVKM come from the germline V gene. The CDR3 DNA reads as TGTGCCAGCAGTACGAGGGAGACCCAGTACTTC. This sequence encodes CASSTRETQYF.

CDR3 bases: TGTGCCAGCTCACCGGGATTTACAGGCCTGAACACTGAAGCTTTCTTT. Its protein is CASSPGFTGLNTEAFF. This chain uses TRBV18 with TRBJ1-1; TRBD1 might be the D (5 bases). The CDR3 contains 16 residues. The ends were cut back, 3 bases at V and 0 bases at J, with 14 bases in the middle. The germline V gene has CDR1 KGHSH and CDR2 LQKENI. The variable domain in full, completed from reference TRBV18 and TRBJ1-1, reads NAGVMQNPRHLVRRRGQEARLRCSPMKGHSHVYWYRQLPEEGLKFMVYLQKENIIDESGMPKERFSAEFPKEGPSILRIQQVVRGDSAAYFCASSPGFTGLNTEAFFGQGTRLTVV.

This chain connects TRBV27 to TRBJ2-7; 9 bases agree with TRBD2. CDR1 and CDR2 from the germline V gene are MNHEY and SMNVEV (reference sequence). V was clipped by 1 base and J by 0 bases; unmatched bases: 13. This CDR3 comprises 19 residues. In nucleotides, the CDR3 is TGTGCCAGCAGTTTATTATCCACGGCTAGCGGGGAGGTCTCCTACGAGCAGTACTTC. Its protein is CASSLLSTASGEVSYEQYF.

The CDR3 loop is CASSKGLTTDTQYF. For the CDR3, the DNA is TGTGCCAGCAGTAAGGGACTTACCACAGATACGCAGTATTTT. This chain joins TRBV2 and TRBJ2-3; D may be TRBD2 (6 bases). This CDR3 contains 14 residues. Trimming pared 5 bases from V and 2 bases from J, leaving 11 bases between. Looked up from germline, CDR1 is SNHLY and CDR2 is FYNNEI.

The V and J genes are TRBV27 and TRBJ2-1, with 8 bases that match TRBD2. The CDR3 extends over 17 amino acids. Germline loops: CDR1 MNHEY, CDR2 SMNVEV (reference sequence). Losses at the gene ends were 0 bases for V and 2 bases for J; bases not matched to a gene: 6. The CDR3 region is CASSLSSPGRAYNEQFF. The CDR3 DNA sequence: TGTGCCAGCAGTTTATCATCCCCCGGGAGGGCCTACAATGAGCAGTTCTTC.

The chain links TRBV6-5 to TRBJ2-7; D gene uncertain. V was pared by 2 bases and J by 2 bases, with 10 bases between. The CDR3 is 14 residues long. Germline assignment: CDR1 MNHEY and CDR2 SVGAGI. The CDR3: CASSYNAVPYEQYF. As DNA, the CDR3 is TGTGCCAGCAGTTACAACGCGGTACCCTACGAGCAGTACTTC.

This chain joins TRBV15 and TRBJ2-7; 9 bases match TRBD2. The CDR3 has 15 amino acids. Germline assignment: CDR1 LNHNV and CDR2 YYDKDF (reference sequence). After removal of 3 bases from V and 5 bases from J, the junction contained 8 bases not matched to a gene. The CDR3 DNA is TGTGCCACCAGCAGCCGTAGCGGGAGCCGGGACGAGCAGTACTTC. It specifies CATSSRSGSRDEQYF.

The chain links TRBV4-3 to TRBJ2-6, with TRBD1 matching over 9 bases. The V and J ends lost 1 base and 0 bases, in that order; junction bases with no gene match: 4. CDR3 length: 18 amino acids. Germline V gene data show CDR1 as LGHNA and CDR2 as YSLEER. This CDR3 reads CASSQVGQGISGANVLTF. As DNA, the CDR3 is TGCGCCAGCAGCCAAGTGGGACAGGGTATCTCTGGGGCCAACGTCCTGACTTTC.

The V and J genes are TRBV30 and TRBJ2-7; D is uncertain. V lost 0 bases to trimming and J lost 2 bases, with 11 bases between them. CDR3 size: 14 residues. Germline CDR1 reads GTSNPN; CDR2 reads SVGIG (reference sequence). Here the CDR3 DNA reads TGTGCCTGGAGTGTGAGTCTTTTTCCCTACGAGCAGTACTTC. Amino acids: CAWSVSLFPYEQYF.

The chain employs TRBV28 and TRBJ1-2; the match to TRBD1 covers 12 bases. The CDR3 consists of 15 residues. Trimming cost V 4 bases and J 4 bases; bases outside gene matches: 4. Germline assignment: CDR1 MDHEN and CDR2 SYDVKM. CDR3 in DNA: TGTGCCAGCAGTTCGGGACAGGGGGCAGGCTATGGCTACACCTTC. Translating it yields CASSSGQGAGYGYTF.

CDR3 in DNA: TGTGCCAGCAGCAGGGGTATTTACAATGAGCAGTTCTTC. This gives the protein CASSRGIYNEQFF. The rearrangement joins TRBV27 to TRBJ2-1, with a weak D call TRBD1 (6 bases). From germline, CDR1 is MNHEY and CDR2 SMNVEV (reference sequence). The CDR3 loop spans 13 amino acids. V gave up 6 bases and J gave up 4 bases, with 10 bases separating them.

The chain couples TRBV19 to TRBJ1-6, with unresolved D. The CDR3 consists of 14 residues. V was cut by 6 bases and J by 6 bases, with 12 bases left in between. Per the germline V gene, CDR1 is LNHDA and CDR2 is SQIVND (reference sequence). The CDR3: CASSNREPNSPLHF. The DNA for the CDR3 is TGTGCCAGTAGCAATAGGGAGCCTAATTCACCCCTCCACTTT.

The genes are TRBV7-2 and TRBJ2-5; 11 positions agree with TRBD1. Trimming took 7 bases from V and 5 from J; bases not matched to a gene: 6. The length of the CDR3 is 14 residues. Germline CDR1 reads SGHTA; CDR2 reads FQGNSA. The CDR3 DNA reads TGTGCCAGCACCTCCGGGACAGGGGGGGAGACCCAGTACTTC. The encoded protein is CASTSGTGGETQYF.

The V call is TRBV28, the J call TRBJ2-1; 9 bases match TRBD2. The CDR3 contains 15 residues. Germline V gene data show CDR1 as MDHEN and CDR2 as SYDVKM. V lost 2 bases, J lost 5 bases, and 4 bases stayed unmatched. CDR3 sequence reads: CASSLPGLADNEQFF. For the CDR3, the DNA is TGTGCCAGCAGTTTACCGGGACTAGCCGACAATGAGCAGTTCTTC.

The chain has TRBV21-1 and TRBJ1-2. TRBV21-1 is flagged as a pseudogene. This CDR3 region has 13 residues. In DNA form, the CDR3 reads TGTGCCAGCAACCCCCCCGCGCTGGATGGCTACACCTTC. Its translation is CASNPPALDGYTF.